Sequencing of this T cell receptor beta chain was carried out in a study of blood T cell repertoires in COVID-19. Across the whole study: Specimens from acute and convalescent COVID-19 originated in the United States, Italy and Spain.

Germline V gene data show CDR1 as MNHEY and CDR2 as SVGAGI. V dropped 6 bases and J dropped 0 bases, with 11 bases sitting between them. The CDR3 is made up of 14 amino acids. Sequencing was performed with immunoSEQ multiplex PCR; in TCRdb, only in-frame clones are kept and a portion is missing. The sample yields around 110,000 clones, around 77% seen once. The rearrangement links TRBV6-5 to TRBJ1-2; D possibly corresponds to TRBD1 (5 bases). The specimen sequenced was peripheral blood. This TCR derives from a man aged 55 to 70 with active or convalescent COVID-19. CDR3 sequence (DNA): TGTGCCAGCAGCCGCCGGGGGGCTAACTATGGCTACACCTTC. It encodes CASSRRGANYGYTF.